Below are 12 T cell receptor beta chains sequenced from a single sample in a study of T cell repertoires in cytomegalovirus infection. TCRdb used MiXCR to reprocess the reads, holding one entry per CDR3 protein. This table has 300,000 to 400,000 distinct CDR3 sequences, more than 8% appearing once. The sample was PBMCs. The source of these receptors is a human donor in good health (CMV status not recorded). Some clones in this sample may be carry-over from other donors' samples.

This clonotype has only a few counts. This chain uses TRBV7-6 with TRBJ1-1, with D perhaps TRBD1 (5 bases). The V end was cut by 7 bases, the J end by 6 bases, with 9 bases between. The CDR3 runs 11 residues. The germline gives CDR1 SGHVS, CDR2 FNYEAQ. The CDR3 DNA sequence: TGTGCCAGCATTCAGGGAGCTGAAGCTTTCTTT. It codes for CASIQGAEAFF.

The table lists this clonotype with many counts. This chain joins TRBV7-2 and TRBJ2-7; TRBD2 matches 12 bases. CDR1 is SGHTA, CDR2 FQGNSA, per germline. Losses at the gene ends were 1 base for V and 9 bases for J; bases not matched to a gene: 10. This CDR3 comprises 16 residues. This CDR3 is CASSLGTPSGRAGQYF. CDR3 sequence (DNA): TGTGCCAGCAGCTTAGGGACCCCTAGCGGGAGGGCCGGGCAGTACTTC.

The table lists this clonotype with a few counts. This chain links TRBV5-4 with TRBJ1-4, with 10 nucleotides matching TRBD1. CDR3 size: 15 residues. Unmatched junction bases numbered 5, after V lost 4 bases and J lost 5 bases. Germline V lookup: CDR1 SGHNT, CDR2 YYREEE (reference sequence). The CDR3 sequence: CASSRTGGLNEKLFF. In DNA form, the CDR3 reads TGTGCCAGCAGCCGGACAGGGGGTTTGAATGAAAAACTGTTTTTT.

In this sample, this clonotype turned up many times. The chain carries TRBV4-1 and TRBJ2-3, with TRBD2 matching over 9 bases. CDR1 and CDR2 from the germline V gene are MGHRA and YSYEKL. The CDR3 sequence is 17 residues long. After removal of 1 base from V and 3 bases from J, the junction contained 8 bases not matched to a gene. CDR3: CASSQVRTSERTDTQYF. Written as DNA, the CDR3 is TGCGCCAGCAGCCAAGTCAGGACTAGCGAACGGACAGATACGCAGTATTTT.

The V gene is TRBV4-1, the J gene TRBJ1-5, with D perhaps TRBD1 (6 bases). Trimming took 0 bases from V and 11 from J, leaving 11 bases between them. The CDR3 runs to 13 residues. Germline CDR1 is MGHRA and CDR2 is YSYEKL. CDR3 sequence (DNA): TGCGCCAGCAGCCAAGATAGGGGGGCCGCCCAGCATTTT. This translates into CASSQDRGAAQHF.

This clonotype was picked up many times. The rearrangement joins TRBV7-2 to TRBJ1-2; 12 nucleotides agree with TRBD1. Germline CDR1 SGHTA, CDR2 FQGNSA. J gave up 7 bases and V 5 bases, and 11 bases lay outside the gene matches. The CDR3 is 16 amino acids. In nucleotides, the CDR3 is TGTGCCAGCAGCCCCTCCGCCGGGACAGGGGGCTTTGGCTACACCTTC. Translation gives CASSPSAGTGGFGYTF. The variable domain in full, with the rest retrieved from reference TRBV7-2 and TRBJ1-2, is GAGVSQSPSNKVTEKGKDVELRCDPISGHTALYWYRQSLGQGLEFLIYFQGNSAPDKSGLPSDRFSAERTGGSVSTLTIQRTQQEDSAVYLCASSPSAGTGGFGYTFGSGTRLTVV.

This clonotype has a count of ten or more. V and J are TRBV7-2 and TRBJ2-2; no firm D call. The V gene's germline CDR1 is SGHTA and CDR2 FQGNSA. The CDR3 is 15 residues long. Trimming took 2 bases from V and 4 from J, leaving 11 bases between them. Here the CDR3 DNA reads TGTGCCAGCAGCTTATCCGGTTTAGGCACCGGGGAGCTGTTTTTT. Protein: CASSLSGLGTGELFF.

Many counts were recorded for this clonotype. This chain links TRBV7-2 with TRBJ2-3; D gene unclear. V lost 5 bases to trimming and J lost 1 base, with 16 bases between them. In germline, CDR1 is SGHTA, CDR2 FQGNSA. There are 16 residues in the CDR3. CDR3 nucleotides: TGTGCCAGCAGCCAAAAGGTCCTACCTGGCACAGATACGCAGTATTTT. Residues: CASSQKVLPGTDTQYF.

Many counts were recorded for this clonotype. The CDR3 region has the DNA TGTGCCAGCAGCGACCAGCCGGGCCTGAGGCCTAGCAATCAGCCCCAGCATTTT. It yields the protein CASSDQPGLRPSNQPQHF. The chain carries TRBV6-1 and TRBJ1-5, with unresolved D. The CDR3 sequence is 18 residues long. Trimming cost V 6 bases and J 0 bases, with 21 bases left between them. Germline CDR1 is MNHNS and CDR2 is SASEGT.

Only a few counts were recorded for this clonotype. The J gene is TRBJ2-1, the V gene TRBV20-1; maybe TRBD1 (7 bases). The germline V and J ends were trimmed by 5 bases and 0 bases, with 20 bases remaining between them. Germline CDR1 and CDR2: DFQATT and SNEGSKA (reference sequence). The CDR3 is 17 amino acids. Written as DNA, the CDR3 is TGCAGTGCTTTGCAACCGTGGAGGGACAGCTCCTACAATGAGCAGTTCTTC. Its protein is CSALQPWRDSSYNEQFF.

This clonotype has at least ten counts. The V and J genes are TRBV12-3 or TRBV12-4 and TRBJ1-1; D perhaps matches TRBD1 (6 bases). The CDR3 totals 13 residues. V was shortened by 8 bases and J by 5 bases, with 15 bases between the two germline ends. CDR3: CASQRRGGTEAFF. The CDR3 DNA is TGTGCCAGCCAGCGGAGGGGGGGTACTGAAGCTTTCTTT.

This clonotype was observed many times. V and J are TRBV14 and TRBJ2-2, with TRBD1 matching over 10 bases. The CDR3 has 17 residues. V shed 5 bases and J 4 bases; nucleotides not matched to a gene: 10. The germline V gene encodes CDR1 SGHDN and CDR2 FVKESK. CDR3 sequence (DNA): TGTGCCAGCAGCTCTCGAGGACAGGGGGGGTCCACCGGGGAGCTGTTTTTT. Its translation: CASSSRGQGGSTGELFF.